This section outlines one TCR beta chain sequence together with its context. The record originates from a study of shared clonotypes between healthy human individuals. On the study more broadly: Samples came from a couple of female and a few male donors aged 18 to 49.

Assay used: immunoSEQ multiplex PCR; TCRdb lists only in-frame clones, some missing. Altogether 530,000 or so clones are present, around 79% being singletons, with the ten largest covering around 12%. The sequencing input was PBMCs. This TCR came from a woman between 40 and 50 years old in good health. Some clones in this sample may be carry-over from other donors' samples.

CDR3 in DNA: TGTGCCACCAGCAGGGGCCGAACTAGCGGGAGGCAGTTCTTC. Its translation is CATSRGRTSGRQFF. V and J are TRBV15 and TRBJ2-1, with 11 nucleotides matching TRBD2. Per the germline V gene, CDR1 is LNHNV and CDR2 is YYDKDF (reference sequence). Trimming took 3 bases from V and 12 from J; bases not matched to a gene: 7. This CDR3 spans 14 amino acids.